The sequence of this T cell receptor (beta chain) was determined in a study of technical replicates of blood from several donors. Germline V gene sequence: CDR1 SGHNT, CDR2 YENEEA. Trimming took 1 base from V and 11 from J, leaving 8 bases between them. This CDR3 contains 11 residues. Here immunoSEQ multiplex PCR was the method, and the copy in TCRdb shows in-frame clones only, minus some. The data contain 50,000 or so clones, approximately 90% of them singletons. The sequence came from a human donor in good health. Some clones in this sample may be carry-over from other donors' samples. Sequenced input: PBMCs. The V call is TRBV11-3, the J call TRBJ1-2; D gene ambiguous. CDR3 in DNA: TGTGCCAGCAGCTTAGCACAGTTTTACACCTTC. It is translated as CASSLAQFYTF.